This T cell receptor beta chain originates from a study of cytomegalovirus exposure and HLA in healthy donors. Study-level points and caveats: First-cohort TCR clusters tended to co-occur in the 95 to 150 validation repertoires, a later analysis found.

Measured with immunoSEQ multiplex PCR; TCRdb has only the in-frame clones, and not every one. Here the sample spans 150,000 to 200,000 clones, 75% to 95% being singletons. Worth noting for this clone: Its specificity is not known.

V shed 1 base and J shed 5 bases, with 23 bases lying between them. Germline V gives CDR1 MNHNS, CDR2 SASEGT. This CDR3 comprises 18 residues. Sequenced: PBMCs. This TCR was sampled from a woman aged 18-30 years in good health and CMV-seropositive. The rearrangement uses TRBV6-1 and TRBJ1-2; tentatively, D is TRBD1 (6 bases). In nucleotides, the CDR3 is TGTGCCAGCAGTGAAGTCCGGGGGGGCGGGACCCCCTATTATGGCTACACCTTC. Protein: CASSEVRGGGTPYYGYTF.